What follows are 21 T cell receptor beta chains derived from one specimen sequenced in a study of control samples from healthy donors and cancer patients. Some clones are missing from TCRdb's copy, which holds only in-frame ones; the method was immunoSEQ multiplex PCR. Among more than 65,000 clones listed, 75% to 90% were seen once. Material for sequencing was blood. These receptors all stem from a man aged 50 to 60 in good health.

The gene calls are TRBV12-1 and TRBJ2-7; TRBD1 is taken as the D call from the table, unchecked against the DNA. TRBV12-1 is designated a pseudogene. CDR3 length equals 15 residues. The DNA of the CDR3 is TGTGCCAGCAGCTCCCGGGACAGAGAGAACTACGAGCAGTACTTC. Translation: CASSSRDRENYEQYF.

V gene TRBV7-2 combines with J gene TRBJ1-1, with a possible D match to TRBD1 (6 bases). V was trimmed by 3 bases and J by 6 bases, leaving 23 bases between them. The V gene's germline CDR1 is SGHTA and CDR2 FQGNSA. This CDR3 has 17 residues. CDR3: CASSLSPGGARNAEAFF. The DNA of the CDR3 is TGTGCCAGCAGCTTGAGTCCCGGGGGCGCGAGAAACGCTGAAGCTTTCTTT.

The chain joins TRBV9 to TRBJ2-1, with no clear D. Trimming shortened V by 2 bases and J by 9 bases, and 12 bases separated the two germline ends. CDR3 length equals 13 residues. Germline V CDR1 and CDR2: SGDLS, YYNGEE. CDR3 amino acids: CASSVRPDAEQFF. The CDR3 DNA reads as TGTGCCAGCAGCGTTCGGCCGGACGCTGAGCAGTTCTTC.

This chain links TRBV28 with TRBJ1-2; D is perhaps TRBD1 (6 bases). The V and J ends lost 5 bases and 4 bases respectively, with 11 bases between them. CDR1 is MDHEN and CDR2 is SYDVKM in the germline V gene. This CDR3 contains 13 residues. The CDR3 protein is CASSLGGLYGYTF. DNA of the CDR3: TGTGCCAGCAGTCTGGGGGGGCTCTATGGCTACACCTTC.

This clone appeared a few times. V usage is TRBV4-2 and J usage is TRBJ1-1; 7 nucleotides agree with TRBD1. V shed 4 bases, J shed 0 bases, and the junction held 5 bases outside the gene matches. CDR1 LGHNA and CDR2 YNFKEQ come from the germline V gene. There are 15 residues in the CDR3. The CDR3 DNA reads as TGTGCCAGCAGCCCAGCGGGACAGATGAACACTGAAGCTTTCTTT. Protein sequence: CASSPAGQMNTEAFF.

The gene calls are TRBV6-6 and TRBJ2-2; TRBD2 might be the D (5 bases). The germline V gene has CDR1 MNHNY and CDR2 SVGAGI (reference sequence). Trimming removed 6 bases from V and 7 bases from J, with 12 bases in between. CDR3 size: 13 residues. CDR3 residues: CASREMEVGELFF. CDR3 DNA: TGTGCCAGCAGGGAAATGGAGGTCGGGGAGCTGTTTTTT.

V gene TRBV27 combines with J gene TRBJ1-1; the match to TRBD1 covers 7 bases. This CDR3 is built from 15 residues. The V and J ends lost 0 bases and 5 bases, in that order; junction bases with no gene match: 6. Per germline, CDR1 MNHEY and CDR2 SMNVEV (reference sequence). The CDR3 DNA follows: TGTGCCAGCAGTTTATCAGGGGGCGTTGGTACTGAAGCTTTCTTT. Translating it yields CASSLSGGVGTEAFF.

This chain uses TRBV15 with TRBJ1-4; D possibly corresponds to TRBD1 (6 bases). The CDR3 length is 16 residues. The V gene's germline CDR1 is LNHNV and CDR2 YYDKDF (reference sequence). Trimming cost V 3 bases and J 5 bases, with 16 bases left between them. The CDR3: CATSSMRTGTNEKLFF. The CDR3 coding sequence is TGTGCCACCAGCAGTATGCGTACAGGGACCAATGAAAAACTGTTTTTT.

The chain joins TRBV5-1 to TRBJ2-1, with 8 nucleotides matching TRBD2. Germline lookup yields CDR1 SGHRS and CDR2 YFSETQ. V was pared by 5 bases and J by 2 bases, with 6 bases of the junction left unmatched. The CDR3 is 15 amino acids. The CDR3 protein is CASRLSGSPYNEQFF. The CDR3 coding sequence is TGCGCCAGCAGACTCAGCGGGAGCCCCTACAATGAGCAGTTCTTC.

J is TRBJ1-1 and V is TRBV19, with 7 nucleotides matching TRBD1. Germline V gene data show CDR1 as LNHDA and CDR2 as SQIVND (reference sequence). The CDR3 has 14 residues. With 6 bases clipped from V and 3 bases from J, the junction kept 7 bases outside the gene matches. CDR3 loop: CASRGGQAHTEAFF. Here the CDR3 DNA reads TGTGCCAGTAGGGGAGGACAGGCGCACACTGAAGCTTTCTTT.

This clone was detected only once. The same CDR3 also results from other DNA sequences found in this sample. CDR3 bases: TGTGCCAGCAGCGTAGACCCCGGGTCGGGAAACACCATATATTTT. This codes for CASSVDPGSGNTIYF. V gene TRBV9 combines with J gene TRBJ1-3; no reliable D call. From germline, CDR1 is SGDLS and CDR2 YYNGEE. CDR3 size: 15 residues. The ends were cut back, 0 bases at V and 4 bases at J, with 11 bases in the middle.

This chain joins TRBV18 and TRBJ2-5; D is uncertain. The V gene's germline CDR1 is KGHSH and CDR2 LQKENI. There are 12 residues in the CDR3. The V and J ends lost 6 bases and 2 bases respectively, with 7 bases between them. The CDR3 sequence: CASSSFQETQYF. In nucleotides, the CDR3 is TGTGCCAGCTCTTCCTTTCAAGAGACCCAGTACTTC.

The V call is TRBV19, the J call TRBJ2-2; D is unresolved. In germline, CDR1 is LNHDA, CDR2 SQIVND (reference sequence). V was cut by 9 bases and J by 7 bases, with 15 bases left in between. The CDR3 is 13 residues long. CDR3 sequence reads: CASSSQFDGELFF. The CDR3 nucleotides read TGTGCCAGCTCAAGCCAGTTCGACGGGGAGCTGTTTTTT.

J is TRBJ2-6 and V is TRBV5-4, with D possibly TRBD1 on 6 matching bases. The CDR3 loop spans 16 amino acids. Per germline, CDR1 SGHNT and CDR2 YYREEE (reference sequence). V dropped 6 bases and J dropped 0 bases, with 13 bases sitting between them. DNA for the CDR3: TGTGCCAGCACCTTAGGGGGACACTCTGGGGCCAACGTCCTGACTTTC. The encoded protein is CASTLGGHSGANVLTF.

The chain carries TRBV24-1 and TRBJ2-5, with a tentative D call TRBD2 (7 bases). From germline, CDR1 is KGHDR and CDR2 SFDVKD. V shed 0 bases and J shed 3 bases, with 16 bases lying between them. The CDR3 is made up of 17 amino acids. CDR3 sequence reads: CATSDLQGGGGKETQYF. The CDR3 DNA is TGTGCCACCAGTGATTTGCAAGGGGGGGGCGGAAAAGAGACCCAGTACTTC.

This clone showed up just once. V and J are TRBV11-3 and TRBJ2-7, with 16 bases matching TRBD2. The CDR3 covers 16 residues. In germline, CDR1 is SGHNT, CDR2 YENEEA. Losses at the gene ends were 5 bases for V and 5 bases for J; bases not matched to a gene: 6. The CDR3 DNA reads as TGTGCCAGCAGCCTCGGGACTAGCGGGAGGGCCCACGAGCAGTACTTC. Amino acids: CASSLGTSGRAHEQYF. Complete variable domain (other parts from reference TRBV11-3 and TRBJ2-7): EAGVVQSPRYKIIEKKQPVAFWCNPISGHNTLYWYLQNLGQGPELLIRYENEEAVDDSQLPKDRFSAERLKGVDSTLKIQPAELGDSAVYLCASSLGTSGRAHEQYFGPGTRLTVT.

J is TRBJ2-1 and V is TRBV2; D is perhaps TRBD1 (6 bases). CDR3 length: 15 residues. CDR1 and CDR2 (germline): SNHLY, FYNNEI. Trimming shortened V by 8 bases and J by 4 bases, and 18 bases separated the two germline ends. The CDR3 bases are TGTGCCAGCCAGCAGGCGGACAGCAATTACAATGAGCAGTTCTTC. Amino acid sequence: CASQQADSNYNEQFF.

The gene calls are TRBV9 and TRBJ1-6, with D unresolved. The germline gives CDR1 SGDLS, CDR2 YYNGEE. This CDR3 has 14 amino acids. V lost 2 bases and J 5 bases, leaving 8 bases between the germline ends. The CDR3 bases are TGTGCCAGCAGCGTGCTAACCGATAATTCACCCCTCCACTTT. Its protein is CASSVLTDNSPLHF. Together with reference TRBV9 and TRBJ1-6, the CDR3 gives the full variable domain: DSGVTQTPKHLITATGQRVTLRCSPRSGDLSVYWYQQSLDQGLQFLIQYYNGEERAKGNILERFSAQQFPDLHSELNLSSLELGDSALYFCASSVLTDNSPLHFGNGTRLTVT.

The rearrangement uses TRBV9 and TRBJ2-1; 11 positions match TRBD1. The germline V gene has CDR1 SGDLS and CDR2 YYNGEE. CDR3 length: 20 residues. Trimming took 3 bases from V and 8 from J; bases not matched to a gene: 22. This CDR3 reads CASSEGDRGTSSPRVDEQFF. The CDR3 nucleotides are TGTGCCAGCAGCGAGGGGGACAGGGGGACTAGCAGTCCTCGTGTGGATGAGCAGTTCTTC.

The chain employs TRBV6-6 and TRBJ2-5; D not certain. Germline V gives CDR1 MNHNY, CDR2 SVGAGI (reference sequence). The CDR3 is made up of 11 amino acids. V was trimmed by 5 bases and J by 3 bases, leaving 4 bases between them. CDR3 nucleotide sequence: TGTGCCAGCAGTCCGAAAGAGACCCAGTACTTC. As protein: CASSPKETQYF.

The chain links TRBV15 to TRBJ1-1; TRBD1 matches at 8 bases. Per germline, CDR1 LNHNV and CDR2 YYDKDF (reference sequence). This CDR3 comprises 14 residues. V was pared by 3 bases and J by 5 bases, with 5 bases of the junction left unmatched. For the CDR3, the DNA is TGTGCCACCAGCAGGGACAGGGTCCGGACTGAAGCTTTCTTT. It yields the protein CATSRDRVRTEAFF.